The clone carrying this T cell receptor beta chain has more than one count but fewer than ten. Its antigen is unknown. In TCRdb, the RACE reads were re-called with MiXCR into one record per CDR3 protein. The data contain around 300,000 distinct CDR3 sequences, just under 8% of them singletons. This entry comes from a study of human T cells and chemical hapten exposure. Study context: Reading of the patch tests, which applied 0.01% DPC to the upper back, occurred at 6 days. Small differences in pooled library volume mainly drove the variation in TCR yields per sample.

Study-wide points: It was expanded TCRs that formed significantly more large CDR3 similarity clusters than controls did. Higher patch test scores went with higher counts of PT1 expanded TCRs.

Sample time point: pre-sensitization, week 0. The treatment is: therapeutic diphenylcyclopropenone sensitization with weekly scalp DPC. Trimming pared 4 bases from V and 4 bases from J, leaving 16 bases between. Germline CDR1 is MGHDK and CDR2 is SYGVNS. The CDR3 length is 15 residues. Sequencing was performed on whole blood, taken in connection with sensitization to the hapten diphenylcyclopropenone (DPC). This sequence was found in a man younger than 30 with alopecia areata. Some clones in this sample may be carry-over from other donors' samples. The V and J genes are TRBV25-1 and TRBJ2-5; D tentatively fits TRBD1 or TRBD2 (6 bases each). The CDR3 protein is CASSAEGHWSETQYF. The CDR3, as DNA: TGTGCCAGCAGTGCGGAGGGACACTGGTCAGAGACCCAGTACTTC.